This T cell receptor (beta chain) was found in a study of shared clonotypes between healthy human individuals. Background on the study: There were three CD4 naive, three CD4 memory, two CD8 naive and one CD8 memory plates per donor. Study results and caveats: Since donors were few, the genetic and exposure-history diversity represented was limited.

The V gene end was trimmed by 3 bases and the J gene end by 2 bases; junction bases not matched to a gene: 9. Germline CDR1 SGHDT, CDR2 YYEEEE. This CDR3 is 17 amino acids long. About this clone itself: What it binds is unknown.

Each subset's genomic DNA was split evenly across several immunoSEQ plates. TCRdb's copy holds only in-frame clones and misses some; the assay was immunoSEQ multiplex PCR. The table has fewer than 2.5 million clones, 80% to 95% seen once. This chain connects TRBV5-6 to TRBJ2-3, with 10 bases matching TRBD2. Source material: naive CD4+ T cells from PBMCs. Subset of the sample: CD45RA+ positively selected. The sequence derives from a man between 18 and 35 years old in good health. Some clones in this sample may be carry-over from other donors' samples. In DNA, the CDR3 is TGTGCCAGCAGCTCGCCTCTAACTAGCGGGACCACAGATACGCAGTATTTT. Its translation: CASSSPLTSGTTDTQYF. Combining the CDR3 with reference TRBV5-6 and TRBJ2-3 gives the whole variable domain DAGVTQSPTHLIKTRGQQVTLRCSPKSGHDTVSWYQQALGQGPQFIFQYYEEEERQRGNFPDRFSGHQFPNYSSELNVNALLLGDSALYLCASSSPLTSGTTDTQYFGPGTRLTVL.